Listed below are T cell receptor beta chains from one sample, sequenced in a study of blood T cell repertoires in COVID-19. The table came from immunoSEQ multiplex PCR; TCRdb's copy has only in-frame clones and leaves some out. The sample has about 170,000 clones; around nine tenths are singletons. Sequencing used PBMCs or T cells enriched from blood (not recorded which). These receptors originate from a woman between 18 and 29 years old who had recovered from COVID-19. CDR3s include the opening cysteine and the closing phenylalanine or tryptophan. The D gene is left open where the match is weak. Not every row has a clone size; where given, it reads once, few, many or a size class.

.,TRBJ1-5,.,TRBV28,CASSGGARTEPQHF,TGTGCCAGCAGCGGAGGGGCCAGGACCGAGCCCCAGCATTTT
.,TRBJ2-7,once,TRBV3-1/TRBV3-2,CASSQATGHYEQYF,TGTGCCAGCAGCCAAGCGACAGGCCACTACGAGCAGTACTTC
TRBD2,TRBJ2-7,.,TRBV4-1,CASSRTSAFSSYEQYF,TGCGCCAGCAGCCGGACTAGCGCATTTTCTTCCTACGAGCAGTACTTC
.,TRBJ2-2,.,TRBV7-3,CASSLDAVGELFF,TGTGCCAGCAGCTTAGATGCAGTCGGGGAGCTGTTTTTT
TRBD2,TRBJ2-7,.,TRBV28,CASSLSLPGGYEQYF,TGTGCCAGCAGTTTAAGCCTACCGGGGGGCTACGAGCAGTACTTC
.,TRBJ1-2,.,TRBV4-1,CASSQERGLNYGYTF,TGCGCCAGCAGCCAAGAAAGGGGATTAAACTATGGCTACACCTTC
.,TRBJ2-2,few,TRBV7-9,CASSLGQNTGELFF,TGTGCCAGCAGCTTAGGACAGAACACCGGGGAGCTGTTTTTT
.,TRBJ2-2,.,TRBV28,CASSLGGRELFF,TGTGCCAGCAGTTTGGGAGGAAGGGAGCTGTTTTTT
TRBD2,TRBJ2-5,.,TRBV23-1,CASSHVPGLAGQTQYF,TGCGCCAGCAGTCACGTACCGGGACTAGCGGGGCAGACCCAGTACTTC
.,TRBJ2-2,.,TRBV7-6,CASSSERENTGELFF,TGTGCCAGCAGCTCGGAGAGGGAGAACACCGGGGAGCTGTTTTTT
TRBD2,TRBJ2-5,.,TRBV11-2,CASRRAGTSGEAKETQYF,TGTGCCAGCAGGCGAGCCGGGACTAGCGGAGAGGCAAAAGAGACCCAGTACTTC
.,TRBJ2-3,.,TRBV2,CASSEVGGNTQYF,TGTGCCAGCAGTGAAGTGGGGGGTAACACGCAGTATTTT
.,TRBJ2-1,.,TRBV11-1,CASSSGSREQFF,TGTGCCAGCAGTTCGGGGTCTAGGGAGCAGTTCTTC
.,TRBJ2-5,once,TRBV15,CATSRGSQETQYF,TGTGCCACCAGCAGAGGCAGTCAAGAGACCCAGTACTTC
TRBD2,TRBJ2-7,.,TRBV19,CASRAGGGGSDEQYF,TGTGCCAGTAGGGCCGGCGGCGGGGGATCCGACGAGCAGTACTTC
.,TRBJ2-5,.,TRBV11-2,CASSFSSTRHTRETQYF,TGTGCCAGCAGCTTCTCTTCGACAAGACACACTAGAGAGACCCAGTACTTC
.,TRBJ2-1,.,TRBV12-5,CASRRISGNEQFF,TGTGCTAGTCGGAGGATATCTGGGAATGAGCAGTTCTTC
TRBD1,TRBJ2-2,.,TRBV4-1,CASSLGTGDGGELFF,TGCGCCAGCAGCCTCGGGACAGGGGATGGGGGGGAGCTGTTTTTT
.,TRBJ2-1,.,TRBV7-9,CASSFSGSEQFF,TGTGCCAGCAGCTTTTCCGGTTCCGAGCAGTTCTTC
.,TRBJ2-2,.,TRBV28,CASSIDRGPGELFF,TGTGCCAGCAGTATAGATAGAGGGCCCGGGGAGCTGTTTTTT
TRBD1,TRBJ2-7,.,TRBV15,CATSTWDRGSYEQYF,TGTGCCACCAGCACCTGGGACAGGGGTTCCTACGAGCAGTACTTC
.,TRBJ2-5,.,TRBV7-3,CASSLNGQGQETQYF,TGTGCCAGCAGCTTAAACGGGCAGGGCCAAGAGACCCAGTACTTC
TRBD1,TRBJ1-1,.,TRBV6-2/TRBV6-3,CASSWTGVTEAFF,TGTGCCAGCAGTTGGACAGGGGTCACTGAAGCTTTCTTT
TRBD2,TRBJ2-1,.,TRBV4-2,CASSQELLAGGEQFF,TGTGCCAGCAGCCAAGAGTTACTAGCGGGAGGTGAGCAGTTCTTC
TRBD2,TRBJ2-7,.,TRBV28,CASRRANPGSWTSGRVREQYF,TGTGCCAGCAGACGAGCTAACCCCGGATCGTGGACTAGCGGGAGGGTGCGTGAGCAGTACTTC
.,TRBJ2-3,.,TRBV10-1,CASSAQEFQNTQYF,TGCGCCAGCAGTGCGCAGGAATTTCAGAATACGCAGTATTTT
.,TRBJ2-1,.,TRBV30,CAWSRGGNEQFF,TGTGCCTGGAGCAGGGGAGGGAATGAGCAGTTCTTC
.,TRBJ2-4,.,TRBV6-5,CASSPPGKAKNIQYF,TGTGCCAGCAGCCCACCGGGAAAAGCCAAAAACATTCAGTACTTC
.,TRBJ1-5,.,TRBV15,CATSRDQTRLGPQHF,TGTGCCACCAGCAGAGATCAGACCAGACTAGGGCCCCAGCATTTT
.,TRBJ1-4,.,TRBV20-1,CSASEESRLPRGGKLFF,TGCAGTGCTAGTGAAGAGTCTCGTCTCCCTAGGGGGGGGAAACTGTTTTTT
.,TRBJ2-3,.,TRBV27,CASSLSSNTQYF,TGTGCCAGCAGTTTATCTTCAAATACGCAGTATTTT
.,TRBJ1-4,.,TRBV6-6,CASSWPDMGKLFF,TGTGCCAGCAGTTGGCCCGACATGGGAAAACTGTTTTTT
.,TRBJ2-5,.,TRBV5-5,CASSLRVYETQYF,TGTGCCAGCAGCCTCCGGGTATATGAGACCCAGTACTTC
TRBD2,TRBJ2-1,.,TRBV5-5,CASSLDSGNSYNEQFF,TGTGCCAGCAGCTTGGATAGCGGGAACTCCTACAATGAGCAGTTCTTC
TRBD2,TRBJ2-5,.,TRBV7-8,CASGLVREVGRATQYF,TGTGCCAGCGGTCTCGTCCGGGAGGTAGGGAGAGCGACCCAGTACTTC
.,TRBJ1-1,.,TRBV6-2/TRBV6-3,CASSYWGGSTEAFF,TGTGCCAGCAGTTACTGGGGGGGTAGCACTGAAGCTTTCTTT
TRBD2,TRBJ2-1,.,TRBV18,CASSPPLSGGPRNEQFF,TGTGCCAGCTCACCACCGTTATCGGGAGGGCCGAGGAATGAGCAGTTCTTC
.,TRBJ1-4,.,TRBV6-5,CASRAQTSSNEKLFF,TGTGCCAGCAGAGCCCAGACATCATCTAATGAAAAACTGTTTTTT
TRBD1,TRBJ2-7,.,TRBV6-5,CASSNRGLYEQYF,TGTGCCAGCTCTAACAGGGGCCTCTACGAGCAGTACTTC
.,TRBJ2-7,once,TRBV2,CASSESNAYEQYF,TGTGCCAGCAGTGAGAGCAATGCCTACGAGCAGTACTTC
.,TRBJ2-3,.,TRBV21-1,CASSKARDRGPQGTQYF,TGTGCCAGCAGCAAAGCGCGTGACAGAGGACCCCAAGGTACGCAGTATTTT
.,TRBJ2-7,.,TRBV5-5,CASSLAGFYEQYF,TGTGCCAGCAGCTTAGCCGGGTTCTACGAGCAGTACTTC
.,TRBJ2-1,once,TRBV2,CASRAGTDEQFF,TGTGCCAGCAGAGCCGGGACTGATGAGCAGTTCTTC
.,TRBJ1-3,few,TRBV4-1,CASSQVLPGQGNTIYF,TGCGCCAGCAGCCAAGTCCTACCGGGACAAGGAAACACCATATATTTT
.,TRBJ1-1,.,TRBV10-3,CAISGVNTEAFF,TGTGCCATCTCCGGAGTGAACACTGAAGCTTTCTTT
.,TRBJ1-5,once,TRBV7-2,CASLGGQDANQPQHF,TGTGCCAGCCTTGGGGGCCAAGACGCCAATCAGCCCCAGCATTTT
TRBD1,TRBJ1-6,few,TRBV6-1,CASSEGTGVSPLHF,TGTGCCAGCAGTGAAGGGACAGGAGTGTCACCCCTCCACTTT